Included here is one T cell receptor beta chain sequence, with context. Its target is not known. Naive CD8 cells were CD45RO-negative, positively selected for CCR7, excluding terminally differentiated effector memory CD45RA+ cells. Authors' processing steps: Filtering differed since immunoSEQ provided only junctions, with no quality scores. Profiled with immunoSEQ multiplex PCR; TCRdb holds only in-frame clones, not every one. That table supplies the V and J calls and clone size; D and trimming were determined from the DNA. Here the sample spans over 2 million clones, about 95% being singletons. This sample is part of a study of shared clonotypes between healthy human individuals. Overall study context: Plates per donor: three CD4 naive, three CD4 memory, two CD8 naive, one CD8 memory.

The ends were cut back, 1 base at V and 1 base at J, with 5 bases in the middle. The germline CDR1 and CDR2 sequences are SGHDN and FVKESK. The CDR3 extends over 14 amino acids. The study, taken as a whole, reports: Among the subsets, naive ones generally showed larger estimated richness than memory ones.

Specimen: naive CD8+ T cells sorted from blood. The TCR was taken from a man between 18 and 35 years old in good health. V gene TRBV14 combines with J gene TRBJ1-3; TRBD1 might be the D (5 bases). CDR3 in DNA: TGTGCCAGCAGCCAAGGGGGGTCTGGAAACACCATATATTTT. Protein sequence: CASSQGGSGNTIYF.